These T cell receptor beta chains were read from a single sample in a study of blood T cells in healthy people across ages. TCRdb re-called the 5' RACE reads through MiXCR, storing one row per CDR3 protein. The data hold about 1,800,000 distinct CDR3 sequences, with about 28% observed a single time. The sequenced sample was blood. The receptors here all came from a woman in her thirties in good health. The CDR3 runs from the conserved cysteine through the conserved F or W. Each record gives: CDR3 protein, CDR3 DNA, V gene, J gene, D gene, clone size. The D gene is left open where the match is weak. Part of the rows lack a size; the others show once, few, many or a class for expanded clones.

CDR3aa: CAGSEGQVGGGYTF
CDR3nt: TGCGCCGGCAGCGAAGGACAGGTCGGTGGTGGCTACACCTTC
v_gene: TRBV5-1
j_gene: TRBJ1-2
d_gene: TRBD1
abundance: .

CDR3aa: CASSTDGRLYGYTF
CDR3nt: TGTGCCAGCAGTACGGACGGACGGCTCTATGGCTACACCTTC
v_gene: TRBV2
j_gene: TRBJ1-2
d_gene: .
abundance: .

CDR3aa: CASSQDPSGLRTEAFF
CDR3nt: TGCGCCAGCAGCCAAGATCCCTCTGGTTTACGCACTGAAGCTTTCTTT
v_gene: TRBV4-1
j_gene: TRBJ1-1
d_gene: .
abundance: .

CDR3aa: CSAGQISTDTQYF
CDR3nt: TGCAGCGCGGGACAGATAAGCACAGATACGCAGTATTTT
v_gene: TRBV29-1
j_gene: TRBJ2-3
d_gene: TRBD1
abundance: few

CDR3aa: CASSLEGTIYGYTF
CDR3nt: TGCGCCAGCAGCTTGGAAGGCACGATCTATGGCTACACCTTC
v_gene: TRBV5-1
j_gene: TRBJ1-2
d_gene: .
abundance: .

CDR3aa: CSAISGGLYEQYF
CDR3nt: TGCAGTGCTATCAGTGGCGGACTTTACGAGCAGTACTTC
v_gene: TRBV20-1
j_gene: TRBJ2-7
d_gene: .
abundance: many

CDR3aa: CASSGSGSPYNEQFF
CDR3nt: TGTGCCAGCAGCGGTAGCGGGAGCCCCTACAATGAGCAGTTCTTC
v_gene: TRBV7-2
j_gene: TRBJ2-1
d_gene: TRBD2
abundance: few

CDR3aa: CASSYQDRGEETQYF
CDR3nt: TGTGCCAGCAGTTACCAGGACAGGGGCGAAGAGACCCAGTACTTC
v_gene: TRBV6-5
j_gene: TRBJ2-5
d_gene: TRBD1
abundance: many

CDR3aa: CSARSWTSGRDTGELFF
CDR3nt: TGCAGTGCTAGATCGTGGACTAGCGGGAGGGACACCGGGGAGCTGTTTTTT
v_gene: TRBV20-1
j_gene: TRBJ2-2
d_gene: TRBD2
abundance: few

CDR3aa: CASSTGAGQGQTQYF
CDR3nt: TGCGCCAGCAGCACCGGAGCGGGACAGGGGCAGACCCAGTACTTC
v_gene: TRBV5-1
j_gene: TRBJ2-5
d_gene: TRBD1
abundance: few

CDR3aa: CASSDRETAKNTQYF
CDR3nt: TGTGCCAGCAGTGATAGGGAGACAGCCAAAAACACTCAGTACTTC
v_gene: TRBV2
j_gene: TRBJ2-4
d_gene: .
abundance: .

CDR3aa: CATLDRPPYEQYF
CDR3nt: TGTGCCACCTTGGACAGGCCACCCTACGAGCAGTACTTC
v_gene: TRBV28
j_gene: TRBJ2-7
d_gene: TRBD1
abundance: .

CDR3aa: CASSLPGRTVHPYF
CDR3nt: TGTGCCAGCAGTCTACCGGGACGGACCGTTCATCCGTACTTC
v_gene: TRBV25-1
j_gene: TRBJ2-7
d_gene: .
abundance: few

CDR3aa: CASSQTGIGEQYF
CDR3nt: TGTGCCAGCAGCCAGACAGGGATCGGGGAGCAGTACTTC
v_gene: TRBV7-9
j_gene: TRBJ2-7
d_gene: TRBD1
abundance: .

CDR3aa: CATSREGRARPETQYF
CDR3nt: TGTGCCACCAGCAGAGAGGGCAGGGCACGCCCGGAGACCCAGTACTTC
v_gene: TRBV15
j_gene: TRBJ2-5
d_gene: .
abundance: .

CDR3aa: CASSPTGKDWGYTF
CDR3nt: TGTGCCAGCAGTCCGACAGGGAAGGATTGGGGCTACACCTTC
v_gene: TRBV6-6
j_gene: TRBJ1-2
d_gene: TRBD1
abundance: few

CDR3aa: CASSVAPDFQETQFF
CDR3nt: TGTGCCAGCAGCGTAGCTCCGGACTTTCAAGAGACCCAGTTCTTC
v_gene: TRBV9
j_gene: TRBJ2-1
d_gene: .
abundance: .

CDR3aa: CASGLGRDVVTEAFF
CDR3nt: TGTGCTAGTGGTTTGGGGCGGGACGTAGTGACTGAAGCTTTCTTT
v_gene: TRBV12-5
j_gene: TRBJ1-1
d_gene: .
abundance: .

CDR3aa: CASSEDIGMNIQYF
CDR3nt: TGCGCCAGCAGTGAGGACATCGGCATGAACATTCAGTACTTC
v_gene: TRBV10-1
j_gene: TRBJ2-4
d_gene: .
abundance: many

CDR3aa: CASSYNSGSSYNEQFF
CDR3nt: TGTGCCAGCAGTTATAATAGCGGGAGCTCCTACAATGAGCAGTTCTTC
v_gene: TRBV6-2/TRBV6-3
j_gene: TRBJ2-1
d_gene: TRBD2
abundance: .

CDR3aa: CASSEQLYEQYF
CDR3nt: TGCGCCAGCAGTGAGCAACTCTACGAGCAGTACTTC
v_gene: TRBV10-2
j_gene: TRBJ2-7
d_gene: .
abundance: many

CDR3aa: CATSRDWSSGNRVEQYF
CDR3nt: TGTGCCACCAGCAGAGATTGGTCTAGCGGGAATCGGGTCGAGCAGTACTTC
v_gene: TRBV15
j_gene: TRBJ2-7
d_gene: TRBD2
abundance: many

CDR3aa: CASSNTGTGVETQYF
CDR3nt: TGTGCCAGCAGCAACACCGGGACCGGGGTCGAGACCCAGTACTTC
v_gene: TRBV7-2
j_gene: TRBJ2-5
d_gene: .
abundance: .

CDR3aa: CASSLGGQETQYF
CDR3nt: TGTGCCAGCAGCTTAGGAGGGCAGGAGACCCAGTACTTC
v_gene: TRBV5-1
j_gene: TRBJ2-5
d_gene: .
abundance: many

CDR3aa: CSPPGQGVGNTIYF
CDR3nt: TGCAGCCCGCCGGGACAGGGTGTGGGAAACACCATATATTTT
v_gene: TRBV29-1
j_gene: TRBJ1-3
d_gene: TRBD1
abundance: .

CDR3aa: CASRTTGQRLGEQYF
CDR3nt: TGTGCCAGCAGAACAACGGGACAACGATTGGGGGAGCAGTACTTC
v_gene: TRBV6-2/TRBV6-3
j_gene: TRBJ2-7
d_gene: .
abundance: .

CDR3aa: CASSLSIAGALGTDTQYF
CDR3nt: TGTGCCAGCAGCTTATCTATAGCGGGAGCACTAGGCACAGATACGCAGTATTTT
v_gene: TRBV7-2
j_gene: TRBJ2-3
d_gene: TRBD2
abundance: few

CDR3aa: CASSPQGDGGELFF
CDR3nt: TGTGCCAGCAGTCCCCAGGGGGACGGCGGGGAGCTGTTTTTT
v_gene: TRBV6-2/TRBV6-3
j_gene: TRBJ2-2
d_gene: TRBD1
abundance: .

CDR3aa: CAGNRDNVDQPQHF
CDR3nt: TGTGCCGGCAACAGGGACAACGTCGATCAGCCCCAGCATTTT
v_gene: TRBV6-1
j_gene: TRBJ1-5
d_gene: .
abundance: few

CDR3aa: CASSTGGTTNEKLFF
CDR3nt: TGTGCCAGCAGCACCGGGGGCACAACTAATGAAAAACTGTTTTTT
v_gene: TRBV7-9
j_gene: TRBJ1-4
d_gene: .
abundance: .

CDR3aa: CASSYAGENVEKLFF
CDR3nt: TGCGCCAGCAGCTACGCGGGGGAAAATGTTGAAAAACTGTTTTTT
v_gene: TRBV5-1
j_gene: TRBJ1-4
d_gene: .
abundance: .

CDR3aa: CARRAARTTFPQHF
CDR3nt: TGTGCCAGACGTGCAGCGAGGACTACTTTTCCCCAGCATTTT
v_gene: TRBV27
j_gene: TRBJ1-5
d_gene: .
abundance: few

CDR3aa: CASLQDRGVNEQFF
CDR3nt: TGTGCCAGCCTGCAGGACAGGGGAGTTAATGAGCAGTTCTTC
v_gene: TRBV2
j_gene: TRBJ2-1
d_gene: TRBD1
abundance: few

CDR3aa: CASSQAGTGPWEQYF
CDR3nt: TGTGCCAGCAGCCAGGCCGGGACAGGGCCGTGGGAGCAGTACTTC
v_gene: TRBV3-1
j_gene: TRBJ2-5
d_gene: TRBD1
abundance: many

CDR3aa: CASVGATDEKLFF
CDR3nt: TGTGCCAGCGTCGGCGCAACTGATGAAAAACTGTTTTTT
v_gene: TRBV2
j_gene: TRBJ1-4
d_gene: .
abundance: few

CDR3aa: CASSQDPGSDYGYTF
CDR3nt: TGTGCCAGCAGCCAAGATCCGGGTAGTGACTATGGCTACACCTTC
v_gene: TRBV14
j_gene: TRBJ1-2
d_gene: .
abundance: .

CDR3aa: CASSQDGGGIYNEQYF
CDR3nt: TGCGCCAGCAGCCAAGATGGGGGGGGTATCTACAATGAGCAGTACTTC
v_gene: TRBV4-3
j_gene: TRBJ2-7
d_gene: TRBD2
abundance: few